This TCR beta chain was observed in a study of T cell clonotyping in hematopoietic cell transplantation. From germline, CDR1 is KGHSH and CDR2 LQKENI. V lost 0 bases and J 5 bases, leaving 11 bases between the germline ends. CDR3 size: 14 residues. Sequencing was performed with immunoSEQ multiplex PCR; in TCRdb, only in-frame clones are kept and a portion is missing. In the table there are just under 20,000 clones, 65% to 85% of which are singletons. The sample consisted of peripheral blood mononuclear cells. The rearrangement links TRBV18 to TRBJ2-7; D possibly corresponds to TRBD2 (6 bases). This clonotype was sampled from a man aged 60-69 years in good health. Some clones in this sample may be carry-over from other donors' samples. CDR3 sequence (DNA): TGTGCCAGCTCACCACCGGGACTGGGGGACGAGCAGTACTTC. Protein: CASSPPGLGDEQYF.